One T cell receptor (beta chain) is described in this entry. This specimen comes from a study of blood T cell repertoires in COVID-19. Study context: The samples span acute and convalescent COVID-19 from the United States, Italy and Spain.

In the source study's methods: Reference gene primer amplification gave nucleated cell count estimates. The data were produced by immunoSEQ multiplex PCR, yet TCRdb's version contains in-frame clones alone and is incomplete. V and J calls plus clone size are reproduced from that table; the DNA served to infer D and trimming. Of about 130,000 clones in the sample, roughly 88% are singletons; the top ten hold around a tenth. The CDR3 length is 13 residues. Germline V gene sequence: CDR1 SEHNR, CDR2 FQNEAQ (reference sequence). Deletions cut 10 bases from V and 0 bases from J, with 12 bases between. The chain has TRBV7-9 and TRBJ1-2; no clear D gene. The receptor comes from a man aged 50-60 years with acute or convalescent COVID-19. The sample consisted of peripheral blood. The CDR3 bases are TGTGCCATCCCGTTTTATGCTAACTATGGCTACACCTTC. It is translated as CAIPFYANYGYTF.